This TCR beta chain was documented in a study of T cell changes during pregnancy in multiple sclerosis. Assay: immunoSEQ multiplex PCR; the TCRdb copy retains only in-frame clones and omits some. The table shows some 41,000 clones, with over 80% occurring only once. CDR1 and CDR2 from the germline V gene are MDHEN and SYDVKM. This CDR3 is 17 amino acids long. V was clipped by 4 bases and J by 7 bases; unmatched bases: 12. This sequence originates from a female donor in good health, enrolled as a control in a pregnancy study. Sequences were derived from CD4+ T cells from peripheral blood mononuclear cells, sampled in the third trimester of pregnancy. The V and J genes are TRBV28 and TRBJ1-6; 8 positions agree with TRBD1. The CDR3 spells CASSYPQGGAGNSPLHF. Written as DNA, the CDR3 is TGTGCCAGCAGTTACCCACAGGGGGGGGCAGGGAATTCACCCCTCCACTTT.